This T cell receptor (beta chain) was recovered during a study of T cell responses to AZD1222 COVID-19 vaccine. Study observations and caveats: A reported finding is that nearly half of spike-specific TCRs target unmutated variant regions. At 160-218 and 743-854, vaccine-associated CD4 TCRs were dominant, and they spanned spike. There were mostly white British donors and more females than males, and clonal diversity was possibly underestimated. Recipients of two AZD1222 doses showed rising Spike-specific TCR breadth and depth.

Sequenced by immunoSEQ multiplex PCR; TCRdb stores in-frame clones only, minus some. The sample holds more than 110,000 clones. Of note for this clone: Its specificity is not known.

Sequencing used peripheral blood. The receptor was derived from an adult in good health.

The CDR3 DNA is TGTGCCAGTAAGAGACTAGCGGGGGGGCCCCCCGGGTCAGATACGCAGTATTTT. Its protein is CASKRLAGGPPGSDTQYF. The rearrangement joins TRBV19 to TRBJ2-3; 14 nucleotides line up with TRBD2. From germline, CDR1 is LNHDA and CDR2 SQIVND (reference sequence). V shed 7 bases, J shed 4 bases, and the junction held 13 bases outside the gene matches. This CDR3 has 18 amino acids. Variable domain in full (rest from reference TRBV19 and TRBJ2-3): DGGITQSPKYLFRKEGQNVTLSCEQNLNHDAMYWYRQDPGQGLRLIYYSQIVNDFQKGDIAEGYSVSREKKESFPLTVTSAQKNPTAFYLCASKRLAGGPPGSDTQYFGPGTRLTVL.